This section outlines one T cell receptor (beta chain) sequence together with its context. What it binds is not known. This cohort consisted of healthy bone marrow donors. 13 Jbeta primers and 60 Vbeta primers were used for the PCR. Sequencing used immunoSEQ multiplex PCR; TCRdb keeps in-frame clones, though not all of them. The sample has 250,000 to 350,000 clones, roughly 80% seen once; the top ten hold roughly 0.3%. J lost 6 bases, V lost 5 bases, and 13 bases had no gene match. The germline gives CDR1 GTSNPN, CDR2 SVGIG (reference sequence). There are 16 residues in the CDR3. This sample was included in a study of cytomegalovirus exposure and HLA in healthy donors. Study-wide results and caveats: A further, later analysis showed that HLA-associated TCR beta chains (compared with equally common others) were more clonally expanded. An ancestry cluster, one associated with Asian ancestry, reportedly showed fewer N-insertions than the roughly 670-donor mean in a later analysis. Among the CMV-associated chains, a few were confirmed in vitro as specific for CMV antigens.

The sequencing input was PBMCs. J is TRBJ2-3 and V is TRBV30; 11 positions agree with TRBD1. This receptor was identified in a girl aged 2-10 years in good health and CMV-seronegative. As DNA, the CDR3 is TGTGCCTGGGGTGGGCTAGGACAGGGGGCGCGGGATACGCAGTATTTT. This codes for CAWGGLGQGARDTQYF.